The 11 T cell receptor beta chains given below trace back to one sample, sequenced in a study of T cells after yellow fever vaccination. Via MiXCR, TCRdb re-called the 5' RACE reads, giving one row per CDR3 protein. The sample comprises 250,000 to 400,000 distinct CDR3 sequences, 4.1% of which are singletons, and just under 25% rests with the top ten. The source material was PBMCs, sampled 5 days after the yellow fever booster vaccination. The receptors here all came from a man younger than 35 who received the YFV17D yellow fever vaccine.

This chain connects TRBV3-1 to TRBJ2-6; a possible D gene is TRBD2 (5 bases). In germline, CDR1 is LGHDT, CDR2 YNNKEL (reference sequence). Trimming left V 4 bases short and J 0 bases short, with 10 bases between. This CDR3 is 16 amino acids long. CDR3 DNA sequence: TGTGCCAGCAGCCGAAGTGGGAGCTCTGGGGCCAACGTCCTGACTTTC. Amino acid sequence: CASSRSGSSGANVLTF.

A few counts support this clonotype. The chain has TRBV7-3 and TRBJ2-1; the match to TRBD2 covers 10 bases. The CDR3 consists of 14 residues. J lost 4 bases, V lost 4 bases, and 1 base had no gene match. CDR1 is SGHTA, CDR2 FQGTGA, per germline. The CDR3 region is CASSSTSGYNEQFF. DNA of the CDR3: TGTGCCAGCAGCTCGACTAGCGGGTACAATGAGCAGTTCTTC.

This clonotype was counted ten times or more. This rearrangement joins TRBV12-3 or TRBV12-4 to TRBJ1-2; D is ambiguous. The CDR3 sequence is 11 residues long. The V end lost 6 bases, the J end lost 3 bases, and 5 bases lay between the germline ends. CDR3 loop: CASRADYGYTF. CDR3 in DNA: TGTGCCAGCAGGGCGGACTATGGCTACACCTTC.

The chain links TRBV10-3 to TRBJ2-7; 13 bases align to TRBD2. The length of the CDR3 is 16 residues. The trim removed 0 bases at V and 4 bases at J, leaving 3 bases unmatched. The germline V gene has CDR1 ENHRY and CDR2 SYGVKD. This CDR3 reads CAISESETSGGYEQYV. Written as DNA, the CDR3 is TGTGCCATCAGTGAGTCCGAGACTAGCGGGGGGTACGAGCAGTACGTC.

This rearrangement joins TRBV5-1 to TRBJ2-3; 9 bases map to TRBD2. The CDR3 consists of 16 residues. Germline assignment: CDR1 SGHRS and CDR2 YFSETQ. V lost 0 bases to trimming and J lost 5 bases; unmatched junction nucleotides: 7. For the CDR3, the DNA is TGCGCCAGCAGCTTGGACTGGCGGGGGGGCGAAGATACGCAGTATTTT. Protein product: CASSLDWRGGEDTQYF. The full variable domain, its missing parts supplied by reference TRBV5-1 and TRBJ2-3, is KAGVTQTPRYLIKTRGQQVTLSCSPISGHRSVSWYQQTPGQGLQFLFEYFSETQRNKGNFPGRFSGRQFSNSRSEMNVSTLELGDSALYLCASSLDWRGGEDTQYFGPGTRLTVL.

This clonotype was picked up a small number of times. The rearrangement links TRBV7-9 to TRBJ1-2; D remains ambiguous. Germline CDR1 SEHNR, CDR2 FQNEAQ (reference sequence). The CDR3 has 15 amino acids. Trimming stripped 5 bases from V and 1 base from J, with 14 bases between. The CDR3 DNA is TGTGCCAGCAGCCGCGTGGCAGTAGTTAACTATGGCTACACCTTC. The encoded protein is CASSRVAVVNYGYTF.

The chain has TRBV5-8 and TRBJ2-3; TRBD1 aligns across 7 bases. From germline, CDR1 is SGHTS and CDR2 YDEGEE. The CDR3 has 13 residues. With 4 bases clipped from V and 4 bases from J, the junction kept 3 bases outside the gene matches. CDR3 residues: CASSRDSADTQYF. DNA for the CDR3: TGTGCCAGCAGCCGGGACAGCGCAGATACGCAGTATTTT.

This clonotype was found many times. This chain uses TRBV5-1 with TRBJ2-4; D possibly corresponds to TRBD1 (6 bases). CDR3 length: 16 residues. CDR1 SGHRS and CDR2 YFSETQ come from the germline V gene. Trimming removed 0 bases at V and 3 bases at J, with 13 bases between. The CDR3, as DNA: TGCGCCAGCAGCTTGGATGGTTTCAGGGGCAAAAACATTCAGTACTTC. Protein product: CASSLDGFRGKNIQYF.

This clonotype was counted at least ten times. CDR3 loop: CATSRDGGEAFF. The CDR3 DNA reads as TGTGCCACCAGCAGAGACGGGGGGGAAGCTTTCTTT. The rearrangement uses TRBV15 and TRBJ1-1; D is perhaps TRBD1 (5 bases). Germline CDR1 LNHNV, CDR2 YYDKDF (reference sequence). CDR3 length equals 12 residues. Trimming shortened V by 0 bases and J by 8 bases, and 7 bases separated the two germline ends.

This clonotype was seen more than once but under ten times. This rearrangement joins TRBV19 to TRBJ2-2; D may be TRBD1 (5 bases). Looked up from germline, CDR1 is LNHDA and CDR2 is SQIVND (reference sequence). The CDR3 has 15 residues. Trimming pared 2 bases from V and 0 bases from J, leaving 7 bases between. The CDR3 loop reads CASSISRANTGELFF. The DNA for the CDR3 is TGTGCCAGTAGTATAAGCAGGGCGAACACCGGGGAGCTGTTTTTT. The entire variable domain, with the rest obtained from reference TRBV19 and TRBJ2-2, is as follows: DGGITQSPKYLFRKEGQNVTLSCEQNLNHDAMYWYRQDPGQGLRLIYYSQIVNDFQKGDIAEGYSVSREKKESFPLTVTSAQKNPTAFYLCASSISRANTGELFFGEGSRLTVL.

The genes are TRBV4-3 and TRBJ1-2; 7 nucleotides line up with TRBD1. The CDR3 contains 14 residues. Trimming at V came to 2 bases and at J to 2 bases, leaving 2 bases not matched to a gene. Germline assignment: CDR1 LGHNA and CDR2 YSLEER. CDR3 coding DNA: TGCGCCAGCAGCCAAACAGGGGAGAACTATGGCTACACCTTC. This encodes CASSQTGENYGYTF.